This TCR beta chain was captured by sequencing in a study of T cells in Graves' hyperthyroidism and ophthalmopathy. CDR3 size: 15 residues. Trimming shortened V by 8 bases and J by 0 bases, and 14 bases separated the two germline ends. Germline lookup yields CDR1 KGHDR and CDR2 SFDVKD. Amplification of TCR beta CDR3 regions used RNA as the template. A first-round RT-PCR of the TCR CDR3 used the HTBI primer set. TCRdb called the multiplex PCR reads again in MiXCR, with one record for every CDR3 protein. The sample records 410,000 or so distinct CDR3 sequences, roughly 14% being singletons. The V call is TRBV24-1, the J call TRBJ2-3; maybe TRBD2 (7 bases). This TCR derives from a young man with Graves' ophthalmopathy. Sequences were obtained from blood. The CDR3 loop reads CATTEGGTSTDTQYF. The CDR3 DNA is TGTGCCACCACCGAGGGGGGGACTAGCACAGATACGCAGTATTTT.